This TCR beta chain was captured in a study of blood T cell repertoires in COVID-19 (dated by TCRdb to 2019 to 2021). As for the study more broadly: Samples from collaborators originated in the United States, Italy and Spain and spanned both the acute and convalescent phases of COVID-19. The repertoires were made available in a free public database intended to serve as a resource for research on the immune response to SARS-CoV-2. Where available, HLA class I and class II types were obtained from metadata supplied by the sample provider rather than from assay-based typing. The samples were drawn from the first 160 participants of the ongoing ImmuneRACE study and from some 1,300 subjects provided by 6 global collaborators. The prospective study material was composed of cDNA or gDNA derived from T cells, B-cell-depleted T cells, or PBMCs. A de-identified subject ID, COVID-19 status, age in years and sex were almost always included in the sample metadata. The dataset comprised deeply sampled blood TCRbeta repertoires from subjects exposed to, actively infected with, or recovered from COVID-19. Results the study describes overall, beyond this receptor: How much clinical and demographic metadata was included differed by source and by participant, and the metadata was provided uncurated.

TCRbeta CDR3 regions were amplified from genomic DNA using the immunoSEQ Assay, a bias-controlled multiplex PCR. Per the original workflow: The number of nucleated cells in each sample was estimated from the amplification of reference gene primers within the assay. To quantify the absolute abundance of each unique TCRbeta CDR3 rearrangement, sequence reads were collapsed and filtered. For each sample, productive Simpson clonality was calculated as the square root of Simpson's diversity index across productive rearrangements. TCRdb obtained this table from immuneACCESS and retained in-frame rearrangements with V and J assigned. These tables miss some clones; where compared with another copy, unresolved V genes account for less than half of the shortfall, and the remainder is unexplained. That table furnishes V, J and clone size, whereas the DNA furnished D and trimming. Across this sample there are 150,000 to 170,000 clones, with around 80% seen only once. The ten biggest clones cover about 7.7% of the sample.

The cysteine opens and the phenylalanine closes a CDR3 of 15 amino acids. Only the CDR3 DNA is retained, 45 bases long and in frame from the first base. Via the germline V gene, CDR1 is KGHSH and CDR2 LQKENI. V has 0 bases trimmed and J has 6 bases trimmed; junction bases matching no gene number 3. To note about this clone: The antigen it recognizes is unknown. The sample holds no much larger clone one base away, and base qualities are not on file.

Enrolling through a virtual design, the prospective study's participants ranged in age from roughly 18 to 100 years and lived across roughly 23 United States geographic areas. Cohort assignment in the prospective study relied on participant-reported clinical history from a screening survey and a study questionnaire. Recovered participants in ImmuneRACE Cohort 3 were defined by two consecutive negative NP/OP PCR tests, clearance by a healthcare professional, or resolution of symptoms. In the prospective study, whole blood, serum and a nasopharyngeal or oropharyngeal swab were collected from each participant by mobile phlebotomists. Participants in the prospective study had the option to provide additional blood draws and questionnaires over an approximately two-month period. Prospective study blood samples were shipped either frozen or at room temperature before DNA extraction.

Sequencing was performed on PBMCs or T cells enriched from blood (not recorded which). The receptor's source is a man in his fifties or sixties who had recovered from COVID-19. Recombination linked TRBV18 to TRBJ1-3, with 9 junctional bases fitting TRBD1. The CDR3: CASSPPGQGENTIYF. The sequenced DNA: TGTGCCAGCTCACCACCGGGACAGGGCGAAAACACCATATATTTT.